The 18 T cell receptor beta chains below come from one sample, sequenced in a study of T cells after yellow fever vaccination. In TCRdb, the 5' RACE reads were re-called with MiXCR into one record per CDR3 protein. The sample lists around 100,000 distinct CDR3 sequences, about 5.8% occurring once. This specimen was CD8+ T cells sorted from PBMCs, taken 10 days after the yellow fever booster vaccination. These receptors were collected from a man aged 18 to 30 who received the YFV17D yellow fever vaccine.

This clonotype was detected only a few times. This sequence joins TRBV28 and TRBJ1-4, with D tentatively TRBD1 (5 bases). This CDR3 region has 16 residues. The V end was cut by 3 bases, the J end by 5 bases, with 16 bases between. CDR1 and CDR2 (germline): MDHEN, SYDVKM. This chain's CDR3 is CASSFYPGSQNEKLFF. The CDR3 region has the DNA TGTGCCAGCAGTTTCTACCCAGGGTCCCAAAATGAAAAACTGTTTTTT.

The sample holds a few counts of this clonotype. The J gene is TRBJ2-1, the V gene TRBV6-5, with TRBD2 matching 9 bases. CDR3 length: 15 amino acids. The V segment lost 2 bases and the J segment 5 bases; nucleotides outside the gene matches: 4. The germline CDR1 and CDR2 sequences are MNHEY and SVGAGI. The CDR3 nucleotides are TGTGCCAGCAGTTACGGCGGGGGGGCGAACAATGAGCAGTTCTTC. This encodes CASSYGGGANNEQFF.

Here the CDR3 reads CASQTGTSPLHF. CDR3 in DNA: TGCGCCAGCCAGACAGGGACTTCACCCCTCCACTTT. The chain recombines TRBV4-1 with TRBJ1-6; 7 positions agree with TRBD1. This CDR3 spans 12 amino acids. With 8 bases clipped from V and 9 bases from J, the junction kept 4 bases outside the gene matches. Germline V CDR1 and CDR2: MGHRA, YSYEKL.

In this sample, this clonotype turned up a few times. This chain connects TRBV7-9 to TRBJ2-7; perhaps TRBD2 as D (5 bases). Germline CDR1 is SEHNR and CDR2 is FQNEAQ (reference sequence). The CDR3 extends over 12 amino acids. Trimming left V 4 bases short and J 6 bases short, with 10 bases between. The CDR3: CASSWGDGEQYV. CDR3 coding DNA: TGTGCCAGCAGCTGGGGAGATGGCGAGCAGTACGTC.

The J gene is TRBJ1-5, the V gene TRBV4-1; D uncertain. Trimming cost V 3 bases and J 2 bases, with 14 bases left between them. From germline, CDR1 is MGHRA and CDR2 YSYEKL. The CDR3 contains 16 residues. The CDR3 sequence: CASSHREPTGNQPQHF. The CDR3 DNA reads TGCGCCAGCAGCCATCGGGAACCGACGGGCAATCAGCCCCAGCATTTT.

This clonotype was detected only a few times. The chain employs TRBV11-2 and TRBJ1-1; 7 bases are shared with TRBD1. The CDR3 covers 15 residues. Germline values: CDR1 SGHAT, CDR2 FQNNGV. V dropped 1 base and J dropped 1; count of bases not matched to a gene: 3. The CDR3 protein is CASSLGSGGNTEAFF. The CDR3 DNA reads as TGTGCCAGCAGCTTAGGTTCAGGGGGGAACACTGAAGCTTTCTTT.

This clonotype has only a few counts. Here the CDR3 reads CATEGGVYGYTF. Written as DNA, the CDR3 is TGTGCCACCGAGGGGGGCGTCTATGGCTACACCTTC. The chain uses TRBV6-5 and TRBJ1-2, with D possibly being TRBD1 (6 bases). This CDR3 region has 12 residues. Germline loops: CDR1 MNHEY, CDR2 SVGAGI. Trimming took 10 bases from V and 4 from J, leaving 13 bases between them.

This clonotype was detected only a few times. The chain has TRBV12-3 or TRBV12-4 and TRBJ2-2; 8 bases line up with TRBD2. V trimming: 2 bases; J trimming: 6 bases; junction bases outside the gene matches: 5. The CDR3 spans 15 residues. CDR3 sequence reads: CASSLRAGGPGELFF. The CDR3, as DNA: TGTGCCAGCAGTTTAAGGGCGGGGGGCCCCGGGGAGCTGTTTTTT.

This clonotype was recorded at least ten times. The chain combines TRBV7-8 with TRBJ1-1; the match to TRBD1 covers 7 bases. The CDR3 has 14 residues. With V trimmed by 1 base and J by 3 bases, 2 bases remained unmatched. Germline CDR1 and CDR2: SGHVS and FQNEAQ. DNA for the CDR3: TGTGCCAGCAGCTTAGTTACAGGGGACACTGAAGCTTTCTTT. Its protein product is CASSLVTGDTEAFF. Together with reference TRBV7-8 and TRBJ1-1, the CDR3 gives the full variable domain: GAGVSQSPRYKVAKRGQDVALRCDPISGHVSLFWYQQALGQGPEFLTYFQNEAQLDKSGLPSDRFFAERPEGSVSTLKIQRTQQEDSAVYLCASSLVTGDTEAFFGQGTRLTVV.

This clonotype was seen ten or more times. J is TRBJ2-5 and V is TRBV7-8; possible D gene TRBD2, 6 bases. The CDR3 totals 14 residues. V was clipped by 5 bases and J by 3 bases, with 13 bases between them. In germline, CDR1 is SGHVS, CDR2 FQNEAQ. The CDR3 loop is CASSRRGGEETQYF. DNA for the CDR3: TGTGCCAGCAGCCGCCGGGGAGGCGAAGAGACCCAGTACTTC.

This clonotype appeared a few times. This chain uses TRBV12-3 or TRBV12-4 with TRBJ2-3; the match to TRBD2 covers 7 bases. The CDR3 length is 19 residues. V lost 0 bases to trimming and J lost 3 bases; unmatched junction nucleotides: 15. CDR3 bases: TGTGCCAGCAGTTTAGCCGAACAGGTCTGGGGGGGGGTGACAGATACGCAGTATTTT. Translation gives CASSLAEQVWGGVTDTQYF.

This chain connects TRBV19 to TRBJ2-3; TRBD2 matches at 8 bases. The junction had 8 bases not matched to a gene; V was cut back by 9 bases and J by 6 bases. From germline, CDR1 is LNHDA and CDR2 SQIVND (reference sequence). This CDR3 has 13 amino acids. DNA of the CDR3: TGTGCCAGCAACGGGGGGGCTAGGGATACGCAGTATTTT. This gives the protein CASNGGARDTQYF.

This clonotype was found many times. The chain is built from TRBV18 and TRBJ2-5; D remains ambiguous. This CDR3 has 13 amino acids. CDR1 and CDR2 (germline): KGHSH, LQKENI. Between the trimmed V and J ends, which lost 3 bases and 1 base, there was a span of 6 bases. In DNA form, the CDR3 reads TGTGCCAGCTCACCGGACCTCCAAGAGACCCAGTACTTC. Protein sequence: CASSPDLQETQYF.

The chain carries TRBV6-2 or TRBV6-3 and TRBJ1-3; no definite D call. Trimming took off 2 bases at V and 7 bases at J, with 12 bases between the two ends. CDR1 MNHEY and CDR2 SVGEGT come from the germline V gene. This CDR3 has 14 residues. The CDR3 sequence: CASSYGLRRNTIYF. The CDR3 DNA reads TGTGCCAGCAGTTACGGACTTCGTCGGAACACCATATATTTT.

This clonotype was counted a few times. CDR3 sequence (DNA): TGTGCCAGCAGCTTACCCGCAGGGCCAGAGACCCAGTACTTC. Translated: CASSLPAGPETQYF. The chain has TRBV7-9 and TRBJ2-5; weak D call: TRBD1 (5 bases). The germline V and J ends were trimmed by 2 bases and 4 bases, with 11 bases remaining between them. CDR3 length: 14 residues. Germline CDR1 is SEHNR and CDR2 is FQNEAQ (reference sequence).

Ten or more counts support this clonotype. The rearrangement uses TRBV27 and TRBJ2-5; D is uncertain. The germline gives CDR1 MNHEY, CDR2 SMNVEV (reference sequence). The CDR3 length is 18 residues. Trimming left V 1 base short and J 0 bases short, with 18 bases between. DNA for the CDR3: TGTGCCAGCAGTTTATTCCGGCCCCCGGCTCTGTACCAAGAGACCCAGTACTTC. This translates into CASSLFRPPALYQETQYF.

This chain joins TRBV30 and TRBJ1-2; D is perhaps TRBD1 (6 bases). CDR3 length: 16 residues. The V gene's germline CDR1 is GTSNPN and CDR2 SVGIG (reference sequence). V lost 0 bases and J lost 4, with 18 bases in between. CDR3 loop: CAWSVLEVTGSYGYTF. The CDR3 coding sequence is TGTGCCTGGAGTGTACTTGAGGTAACAGGGTCCTATGGCTACACCTTC.

In this sample, this clonotype turned up a few times. CDR3 region: CATVLLDPQYQETQYF. CDR3 nucleotides: TGTGCCACCGTGCTCCTAGACCCTCAGTACCAAGAGACCCAGTACTTC. This chain joins TRBV7-9 and TRBJ2-5; D not certain. The CDR3 has 16 amino acids. The V end was cut by 10 bases, the J end by 0 bases, with 21 bases between. Germline lookup yields CDR1 SEHNR and CDR2 FQNEAQ (reference sequence).